Listed below are T cell receptor beta chains from one sample, sequenced in a study of T cells in Graves' hyperthyroidism and ophthalmopathy. A single record per CDR3 protein comes from TCRdb applying MiXCR to the multiplex PCR reads. Among about 680,000 distinct CDR3 sequences listed, 35% were seen once. Sample: blood. The source of these receptors is a woman aged 40 to 50 with Graves' hyperthyroidism. CDR3s leave out the opening cysteine and the closing phenylalanine or tryptophan.

>TRBV7-2
ASSDPSDRGLNEKLF
>TRBV20-1
SAPRAGKETQH
>TRBV5-1
ASSQDWWAGTGDGYT
>TRBV2
ASRGTGTLGYT
>TRBV6-5
ASSYGGGVLNTEAF
>TRBV9
ASSATGTENEKLF
>TRBV9
ASSTGTGLSGANVLT
>TRBV7-2
ASSEAGQVNTEAF
>TRBV12-3/TRBV12-4
ASSLEARAYGYT
>TRBV19
ASSISGRNEKLF
>TRBV12-3/TRBV12-4
ASSLGTSGGVKETQY
>TRBV7-9
ASSPTWDTQY
>TRBV19
ASSILAGGPNTQY
>TRBV7-2
AAFATGRNSPLH
>TRBV20-1
SAQDGLYLEETQY
>TRBV7-8
ASSLTPRPGGNEKLF
>TRBV29-1
SVGLTSGMAFESYNEQF
>TRBV7-2
ASSQSGTGVWEQY
>TRBV7-2
ASSPFRGNYNEQF
>TRBV2
ASSEMTGKVSGNTIY
>TRBV9
ASSQGQRSGRLYGYT
>TRBV7-2
ASTTSGSQETQY
>TRBV9
ASSYPTGEANYGYT
>TRBV25-1
ASSWQGKYEQY
>TRBV7-2
ASSLAWPSGDLSYEQY
>TRBV19
ASSTHRDRGLNTEAF
>TRBV11-2
ASSLDPGGRDRDYEQY
>TRBV29-1
SVRRGGGGGDTQY
>TRBV7-9
ASSSAGGGLETQY
>TRBV4-2
ASSQDTNYGYT
>TRBV19
ASRKGWTTSSGELF
>TRBV7-9
ASSIIGQGGIYEQY
>TRBV9
ASSVSAGEETQH
>TRBV7-8
ASRSVGQGIEQY
>TRBV12-3/TRBV12-4
ASSQGTAGYT